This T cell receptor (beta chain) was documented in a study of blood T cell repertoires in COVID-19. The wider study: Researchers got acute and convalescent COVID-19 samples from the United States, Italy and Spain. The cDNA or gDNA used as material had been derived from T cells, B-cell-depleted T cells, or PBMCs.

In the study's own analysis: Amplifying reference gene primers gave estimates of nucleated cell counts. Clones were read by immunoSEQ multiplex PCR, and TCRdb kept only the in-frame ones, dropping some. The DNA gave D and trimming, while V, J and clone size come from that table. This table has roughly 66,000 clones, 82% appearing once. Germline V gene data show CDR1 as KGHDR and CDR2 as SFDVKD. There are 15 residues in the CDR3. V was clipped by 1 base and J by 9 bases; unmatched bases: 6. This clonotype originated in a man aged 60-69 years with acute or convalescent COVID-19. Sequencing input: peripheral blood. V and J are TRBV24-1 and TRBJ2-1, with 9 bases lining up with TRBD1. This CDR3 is CATSDFRTGEGEQFF. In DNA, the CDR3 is TGTGCCACCAGTGATTTCCGGACAGGGGAGGGTGAGCAGTTCTTC.